The present entry profiles one TCR beta chain with its context. The sample comes from a study of blood T cell repertoires in COVID-19. Study as a whole: Spain, Italy and the United States supplied samples that represented acute and convalescent COVID-19. Sources were T cells, B-cell-depleted T cells, or PBMCs; the material itself was cDNA or gDNA.

Under the authors' procedure: Scientists estimated how many nucleated cells there were by amplifying reference gene primers. The assay was immunoSEQ multiplex PCR, and TCRdb's table has in-frame clones only and misses some. Clonal size and the V and J genes are those of that table, whereas D and trimming came from the DNA. The sample has fewer than 250,000 clones, around 82% seen once; the top ten hold 7% to 10%. The V and J ends lost 1 base and 0 bases, in that order; junction bases with no gene match: 7. The CDR3 totals 18 residues. Germline lookup yields CDR1 LGHNA and CDR2 YNFKEQ. V and J are TRBV4-2 and TRBJ2-1; 9 nucleotides align to TRBD2. This receptor was identified in a woman aged 45-65 years with acute or convalescent COVID-19. The sequencing input was peripheral blood. CDR3: CASSQVAGGPGSYNEQFF. The DNA for the CDR3 is TGTGCCAGCAGCCAAGTTGCGGGAGGGCCCGGCTCCTACAATGAGCAGTTCTTC.